The 27 T cell receptor beta chains presented below share a single source sample, sequenced in a study of blood T cell repertoires in COVID-19. Clones were sequenced by immunoSEQ multiplex PCR, and TCRdb holds only the in-frame ones, with some missing. The sample has approximately 200,000 clones, over 80% seen once. The sample comprised PBMCs or T cells enriched from blood (not recorded which). All receptors derive from a woman aged 25 to 39 who had been exposed to COVID-19.

V and J are TRBV11-2 and TRBJ2-1; the D gene is possibly TRBD1 (6 bases). V was pared by 6 bases and J by 6 bases, with 9 bases between. Germline CDR1 is SGHAT and CDR2 is FQNNGV. The CDR3 spans 12 residues. As DNA, the CDR3 is TGTGCCAGCAGTGGACAGCTCAATGAGCAGTTCTTC. Its translation: CASSGQLNEQFF.

The chain uses TRBV7-2 and TRBJ2-1, with 8 bases matching TRBD2. The CDR3 length is 15 residues. The junction had 4 bases not matched to a gene; V was cut back by 2 bases and J by 4 bases. Germline assignment: CDR1 SGHTA and CDR2 FQGNSA. The CDR3 DNA is TGTGCCAGCAGCTTACTCGCTAGCGGGTACAATGAGCAGTTCTTC. It encodes CASSLLASGYNEQFF.

This clone was seen a single time. The chain couples TRBV19 to TRBJ1-5; D unclear. Germline-derived CDR1 and CDR2 are LNHDA and SQIVND (reference sequence). The CDR3 runs 14 residues. V lost 4 bases, J lost 4 bases, and 11 bases lay in between. The DNA of the CDR3 is TGTGCCAGTAGTACTGGGCTCTCGAATCAGCCCCAGCATTTT. This encodes CASSTGLSNQPQHF.

This clone showed up just once. V is TRBV14 and J is TRBJ1-4, with 12 positions matching TRBD1. The CDR3 runs 16 residues. Germline-derived CDR1 and CDR2 are SGHDN and FVKESK. The V segment lost 3 bases and the J segment 7 bases; nucleotides outside the gene matches: 6. CDR3 region: CASSHLPGQGAEKLFF. Here the CDR3 DNA reads TGTGCCAGCAGCCACTTGCCGGGACAGGGGGCTGAAAAACTGTTTTTT.

The chain links TRBV30 to TRBJ2-5; D possibly corresponds to TRBD2 (6 bases). Germline-derived CDR1 and CDR2 are GTSNPN and SVGIG (reference sequence). Between the trimmed V and J ends, which lost 0 bases and 0 bases, there was a span of 14 bases. The CDR3 extends over 16 amino acids. The CDR3 loop reads CAWSVGGGGNQETQYF. The CDR3 region has the DNA TGTGCCTGGAGTGTAGGTGGCGGAGGGAACCAAGAGACCCAGTACTTC.

The chain recombines TRBV12-5 with TRBJ2-2, with D tentatively TRBD1 (6 bases). The V gene's germline CDR1 is LGHNT and CDR2 FRNRAP. Trimming cost V 0 bases and J 8 bases, with 25 bases left between them. The CDR3 totals 19 residues. In DNA form, the CDR3 reads TGTGCTAGTGGTTTGGTACTCCCCATGCAGGGGATTCGACCGGGGGAGCTGTTTTTT. Its protein product is CASGLVLPMQGIRPGELFF.

J is TRBJ1-2 and V is TRBV4-1; TRBD1 agrees at 12 bases. V lost 2 bases to trimming and J lost 5 bases; unmatched junction nucleotides: 6. The CDR3 sequence is 16 residues long. The germline V gene encodes CDR1 MGHRA and CDR2 YSYEKL. The CDR3 nucleotides are TGCGCCAGCAGCCAACCCCGGGACAGGGGGCTGTATGGCTACACCTTC. This encodes CASSQPRDRGLYGYTF.

The rearrangement uses TRBV7-9 and TRBJ1-4; TRBD1 might be the D (6 bases). Germline V gene data show CDR1 as SEHNR and CDR2 as FQNEAQ (reference sequence). This CDR3 comprises 12 residues. In nucleotides, the CDR3 is TGTGCGTGGGGGGGGGCCAATGAAAAACTGTTTTTT. This gives the protein CAWGGANEKLFF.

This chain links TRBV19 with TRBJ2-6; 8 bases agree with TRBD1. Germline trimming cut 3 bases from V and 0 bases from J; bases unmatched to any gene: 16. The V gene's germline CDR1 is LNHDA and CDR2 SQIVND (reference sequence). The CDR3 totals 21 residues. In DNA form, the CDR3 reads TGTGCCAGTAGTATCCGGGGACCAGACAGGGGCCCTTTCTCTGGGGCCAACGTCCTGACTTTC. It translates to CASSIRGPDRGPFSGANVLTF.

The rearrangement links TRBV5-1 to TRBJ2-1, with D perhaps matching TRBD1 (5 bases). The CDR3 has 15 amino acids. The germline CDR1 and CDR2 sequences are SGHRS and YFSETQ. Trimming left V 8 bases short and J 8 bases short, with 23 bases between. The DNA of the CDR3 is TGCGCCAGTGCACCCGGGTTAGGGGTCGGCCATGAGCAGTTCTTC. Protein: CASAPGLGVGHEQFF. The full variable domain, with the rest looked up from reference TRBV5-1 and TRBJ2-1, is KAGVTQTPRYLIKTRGQQVTLSCSPISGHRSVSWYQQTPGQGLQFLFEYFSETQRNKGNFPGRFSGRQFSNSRSEMNVSTLELGDSALYLCASAPGLGVGHEQFFGPGTRLTVL.

The chain employs TRBV5-4 and TRBJ1-1; the match to TRBD1 covers 9 bases. CDR3 length equals 16 residues. V lost 4 bases to trimming and J lost 5 bases; unmatched junction nucleotides: 12. Germline assignment: CDR1 SGHNT and CDR2 YYREEE (reference sequence). In nucleotides, the CDR3 is TGTGCCAGCAGCCGCACGGGGACAGGGTCTCGTACTGAAGCTTTCTTT. It translates to CASSRTGTGSRTEAFF.

The chain is built from TRBV7-9 and TRBJ1-2; the D is unclear. Germline CDR1 is SEHNR and CDR2 is FQNEAQ (reference sequence). The CDR3 length is 15 residues. Trimming took off 3 bases at V and 8 bases at J, with 19 bases between the two ends. The CDR3 DNA reads TGTGCCAGCAGCTTGGAGGGTATGGGCTACCGGGGCTACACCTTC. Protein sequence: CASSLEGMGYRGYTF.

This chain links TRBV3-1 (or the pseudogene TRBV3-2) with TRBJ1-1, with 8 bases fitting TRBD1. The V segment lost 3 bases and the J segment 4 bases; nucleotides outside the gene matches: 7. The CDR3 covers 15 residues. Germline V lookup: CDR1 LGHDT, CDR2 YNNKEL (reference sequence). CDR3: CASSHSLGQGTEAFF. The CDR3 region has the DNA TGTGCCAGCAGCCATTCGCTCGGACAGGGCACTGAAGCTTTCTTT.

The CDR3 sequence: CASSLIASGRARIREQYF. The CDR3 region has the DNA TGTGCCAGCAGCTTAATTGCTTCCGGGAGGGCTCGGATACGCGAGCAGTACTTC. The chain employs TRBV11-2 and TRBJ2-7, with 8 bases that match TRBD2. The ends lost 2 bases at V and 6 bases at J; junction bases unmatched: 18. Germline V gives CDR1 SGHAT, CDR2 FQNNGV. This CDR3 comprises 18 residues.

V usage is TRBV11-2 and J usage is TRBJ2-2, with D maybe TRBD2 (6 bases). The V end was cut by 1 base, the J end by 7 bases, with 7 bases between. The CDR3 loop spans 13 amino acids. CDR1 is SGHAT, CDR2 FQNNGV, per germline. CDR3 sequence reads: CASSLGGGGELFF. Written as DNA, the CDR3 is TGTGCCAGCAGCTTAGGGGGAGGCGGGGAGCTGTTTTTT.

The chain employs TRBV5-4 and TRBJ2-7, with 10 bases aligning to TRBD1. Germline V gene lookup returns CDR1 SGHNT and CDR2 YYREEE (reference sequence). The CDR3 loop spans 15 amino acids. The V and J ends lost 4 bases and 3 bases, in that order; junction bases with no gene match: 7. The CDR3 region has the DNA TGTGCCAGCAGCCCCCGACAGGGGGCGCACTACGAGCAGTACTTC. It translates to CASSPRQGAHYEQYF.

The chain combines TRBV4-1 with TRBJ2-1, with 9 positions matching TRBD1. The V gene end was trimmed by 4 bases and the J gene end by 4 bases; junction bases not matched to a gene: 11. The CDR3 has 17 amino acids. In germline, CDR1 is MGHRA, CDR2 YSYEKL. The CDR3 reads CASSRPGQGYPYNEQFF. The CDR3 bases are TGCGCCAGCAGCCGGCCGGGACAGGGATACCCATACAATGAGCAGTTCTTC.

This clone was found a few times. This sequence joins TRBV7-8 and TRBJ2-1; perhaps TRBD1 as D (6 bases). The germline gives CDR1 SGHVS, CDR2 FQNEAQ. V dropped 1 base and J dropped 10 bases, with 11 bases sitting between them. This CDR3 region has 13 residues. The CDR3 nucleotides are TGTGCCAGCAGCTTAGGGGGGCGCCTCGAGCAGTTCTTC. It translates to CASSLGGRLEQFF.

V is TRBV6-5 and J is TRBJ2-5, with TRBD2 matching 7 bases. The CDR3 is made up of 15 amino acids. The junction had 11 bases not matched to a gene; V was cut back by 6 bases and J by 4 bases. Germline V gene lookup returns CDR1 MNHEY and CDR2 SVGAGI. CDR3: CASSDTGTNGETQYF. The CDR3 DNA reads TGTGCCAGCAGCGATACGGGGACTAACGGAGAGACCCAGTACTTC.

V gene TRBV6-1 combines with J gene TRBJ2-7; D perhaps matches TRBD1 (5 bases). Trimming took off 0 bases at V and 2 bases at J, with 8 bases between the two ends. This CDR3 has 14 amino acids. Germline V gene data show CDR1 as MNHNS and CDR2 as SASEGT. CDR3 DNA sequence: TGTGCCAGCAGTGAAGCGGGGCGGCCCTACGAGCAGTACTTC. Translation: CASSEAGRPYEQYF.

Written as DNA, the CDR3 is TGTGCCAGTAGTATGGGCCGGCGGACAGGGAGTTATGGCTACACCTTC. Translated, it gives CASSMGRRTGSYGYTF. The genes are TRBV19 and TRBJ1-2; 8 bases match TRBD1. The CDR3 consists of 16 residues. With V trimmed by 3 bases and J by 5 bases, 11 bases remained unmatched. Germline assignment: CDR1 LNHDA and CDR2 SQIVND (reference sequence).

The chain is built from TRBV7-9 and TRBJ2-5; D is perhaps TRBD1 (5 bases). Germline V gives CDR1 SEHNR, CDR2 FQNEAQ (reference sequence). V was cut by 5 bases and J by 4 bases, with 14 bases left in between. The CDR3 sequence is 14 residues long. CDR3 bases: TGTGCCAGCAGCCTCGTGGGGCTGAGAGAGACCCAGTACTTC. This encodes CASSLVGLRETQYF.

The chain is built from TRBV9 and TRBJ1-6, with 8 bases matching TRBD1. The CDR3 runs to 14 residues. V shed 4 bases and J 7 bases; nucleotides not matched to a gene: 4. The germline V gene encodes CDR1 SGDLS and CDR2 YYNGEE. CDR3: CASSPRTGNSPLHF. The CDR3 DNA reads TGTGCCAGCAGCCCCCGGACAGGGAATTCACCCCTCCACTTT.

This sequence joins TRBV6-5 and TRBJ1-1; a weak D match, TRBD1 (5 bases). The CDR3 length is 14 residues. V dropped 7 bases and J dropped 5 bases, with 17 bases sitting between them. CDR1 MNHEY and CDR2 SVGAGI come from the germline V gene. CDR3 residues: CASTGPFGGTEAFF. CDR3 nucleotides: TGTGCCAGCACCGGGCCCTTCGGGGGGACTGAAGCTTTCTTT.

J is TRBJ1-2 and V is TRBV5-4; 10 bases line up with TRBD1. V lost 4 bases to trimming and J lost 6 bases; unmatched junction nucleotides: 15. The CDR3 runs 17 residues. Germline V gene lookup returns CDR1 SGHNT and CDR2 YYREEE (reference sequence). The CDR3 loop reads CASSQGQGGLQGHGYTF. CDR3 DNA: TGTGCCAGCAGCCAAGGACAGGGGGGGCTTCAAGGACATGGCTACACCTTC.

The chain couples TRBV24-1 to TRBJ1-2; the match to TRBD1 covers 9 bases. Germline V lookup: CDR1 KGHDR, CDR2 SFDVKD. The CDR3 has 16 residues. Trimming cost V 3 bases and J 5 bases; bases outside gene matches: 9. The CDR3 DNA is TGTGCCACCAGTGATCCGAGGGGACAGGGCGCGTATGGCTACACCTTC. Translating gives CATSDPRGQGAYGYTF.

The chain recombines TRBV30 with TRBJ2-2, with no clear D. This CDR3 region has 11 residues. The germline CDR1 and CDR2 sequences are GTSNPN and SVGIG (reference sequence). V dropped 2 bases and J dropped 5 bases, with 3 bases sitting between them. Here the CDR3 reads CAWSQTGELFF. CDR3 in DNA: TGTGCCTGGAGTCAAACCGGGGAGCTGTTTTTT.